This T cell receptor beta chain originates from a study of long-term antiretroviral therapy in people with HIV. Study results and limitations: Information pertaining to ART adherence, viral resistance or therapeutic modifications was not obtained.

The immunoSEQ assay was v3.0, run at survey level. Generated by immunoSEQ multiplex PCR, the TCRdb table keeps only in-frame clones and is missing some. The table lists approximately 33,000 clones, 70% to 90% of them singletons. As concerns this clone: Its antigen is not identified.

Every single participant having HIV got treatment inside the United States. Sequencing used unsorted PBMCs, obtained 0.8 years before starting antiretroviral therapy. This clonotype was obtained from a man between 18 and 29 years old with HIV.

CDR3 in amino acids: CASSPPETNTKNIQYF. CDR3 in DNA: TGTGCCAGCAGCCCCCCCGAGACTAATACCAAAAACATTCAGTACTTC. V usage is TRBV9 and J usage is TRBJ2-4; a weak D match, TRBD2 (5 bases). V lost 4 bases to trimming and J lost 2 bases, with 16 bases between them. The CDR3 is made up of 16 amino acids. Germline V lookup: CDR1 SGDLS, CDR2 YYNGEE. Full variable domain (remainder filled in from reference TRBV9 and TRBJ2-4): DSGVTQTPKHLITATGQRVTLRCSPRSGDLSVYWYQQSLDQGLQFLIQYYNGEERAKGNILERFSAQQFPDLHSELNLSSLELGDSALYFCASSPPETNTKNIQYFGAGTRLSVL.